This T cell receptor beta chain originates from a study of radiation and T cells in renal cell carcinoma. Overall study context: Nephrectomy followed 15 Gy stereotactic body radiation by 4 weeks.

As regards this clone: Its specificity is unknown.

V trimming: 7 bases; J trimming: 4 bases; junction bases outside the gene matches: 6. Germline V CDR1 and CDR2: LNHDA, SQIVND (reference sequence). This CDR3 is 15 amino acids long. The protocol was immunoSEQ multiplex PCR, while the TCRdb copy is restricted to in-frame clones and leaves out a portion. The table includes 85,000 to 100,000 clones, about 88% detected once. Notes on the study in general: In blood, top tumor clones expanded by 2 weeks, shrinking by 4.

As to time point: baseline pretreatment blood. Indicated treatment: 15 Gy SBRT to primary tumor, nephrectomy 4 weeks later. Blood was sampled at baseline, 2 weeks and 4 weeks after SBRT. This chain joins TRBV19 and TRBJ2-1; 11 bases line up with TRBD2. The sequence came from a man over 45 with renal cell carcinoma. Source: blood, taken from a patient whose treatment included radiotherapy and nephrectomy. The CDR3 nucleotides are TGTGCCAGTAAAACTAGCGGGGGCTCGTACAATGAGCAGTTCTTC. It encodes CASKTSGGSYNEQFF. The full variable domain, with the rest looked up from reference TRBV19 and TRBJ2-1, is DGGITQSPKYLFRKEGQNVTLSCEQNLNHDAMYWYRQDPGQGLRLIYYSQIVNDFQKGDIAEGYSVSREKKESFPLTVTSAQKNPTAFYLCASKTSGGSYNEQFFGPGTRLTVL.